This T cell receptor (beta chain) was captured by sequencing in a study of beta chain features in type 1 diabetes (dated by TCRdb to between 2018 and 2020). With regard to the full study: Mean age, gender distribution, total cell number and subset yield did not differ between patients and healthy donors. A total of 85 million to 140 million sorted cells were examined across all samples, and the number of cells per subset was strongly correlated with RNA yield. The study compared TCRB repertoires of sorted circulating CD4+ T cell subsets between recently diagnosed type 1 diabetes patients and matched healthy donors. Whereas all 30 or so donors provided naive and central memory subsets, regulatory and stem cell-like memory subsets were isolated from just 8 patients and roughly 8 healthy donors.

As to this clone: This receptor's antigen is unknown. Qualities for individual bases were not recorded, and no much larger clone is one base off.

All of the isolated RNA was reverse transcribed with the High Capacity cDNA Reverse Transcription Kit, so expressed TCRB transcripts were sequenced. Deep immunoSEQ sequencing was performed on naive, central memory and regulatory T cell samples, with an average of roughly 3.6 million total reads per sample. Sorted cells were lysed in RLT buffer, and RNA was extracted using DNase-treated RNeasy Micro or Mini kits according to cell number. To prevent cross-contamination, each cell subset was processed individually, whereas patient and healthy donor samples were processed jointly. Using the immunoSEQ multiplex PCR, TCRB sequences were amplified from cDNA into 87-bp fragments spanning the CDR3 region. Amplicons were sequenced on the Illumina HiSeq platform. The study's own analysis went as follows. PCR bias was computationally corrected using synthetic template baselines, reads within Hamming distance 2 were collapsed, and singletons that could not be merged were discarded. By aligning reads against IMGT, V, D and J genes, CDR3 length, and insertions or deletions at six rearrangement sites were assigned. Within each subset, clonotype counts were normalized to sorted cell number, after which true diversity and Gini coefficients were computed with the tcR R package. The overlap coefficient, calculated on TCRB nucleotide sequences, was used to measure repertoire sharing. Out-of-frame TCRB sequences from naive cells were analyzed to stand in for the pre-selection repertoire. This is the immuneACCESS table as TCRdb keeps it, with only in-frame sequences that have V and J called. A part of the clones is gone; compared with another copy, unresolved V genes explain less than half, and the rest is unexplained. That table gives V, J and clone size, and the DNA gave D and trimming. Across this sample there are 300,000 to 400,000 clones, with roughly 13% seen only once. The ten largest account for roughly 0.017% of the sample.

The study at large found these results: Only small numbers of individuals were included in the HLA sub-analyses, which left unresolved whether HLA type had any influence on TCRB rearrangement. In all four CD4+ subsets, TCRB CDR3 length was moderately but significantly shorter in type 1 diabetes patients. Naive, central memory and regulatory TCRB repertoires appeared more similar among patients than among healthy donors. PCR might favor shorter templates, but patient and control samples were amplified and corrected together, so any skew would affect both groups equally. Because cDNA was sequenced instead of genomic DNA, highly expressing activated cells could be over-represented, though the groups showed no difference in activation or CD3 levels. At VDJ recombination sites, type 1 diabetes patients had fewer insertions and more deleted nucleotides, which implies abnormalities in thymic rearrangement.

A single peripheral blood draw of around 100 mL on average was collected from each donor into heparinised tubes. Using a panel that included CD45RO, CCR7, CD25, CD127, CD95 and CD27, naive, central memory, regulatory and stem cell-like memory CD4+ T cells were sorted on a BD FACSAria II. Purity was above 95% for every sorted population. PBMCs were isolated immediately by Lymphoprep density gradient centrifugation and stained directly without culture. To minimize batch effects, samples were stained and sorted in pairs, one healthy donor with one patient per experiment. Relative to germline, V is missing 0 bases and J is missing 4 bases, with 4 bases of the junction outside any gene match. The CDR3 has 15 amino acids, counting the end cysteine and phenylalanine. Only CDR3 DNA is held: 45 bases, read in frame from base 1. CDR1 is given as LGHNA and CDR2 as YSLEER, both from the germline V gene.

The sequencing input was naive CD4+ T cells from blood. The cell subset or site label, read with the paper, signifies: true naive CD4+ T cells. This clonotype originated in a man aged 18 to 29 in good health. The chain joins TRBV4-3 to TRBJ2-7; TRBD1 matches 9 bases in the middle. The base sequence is TGCGCCAGCAGCCAAGATAAAGGGACAGGGTACGAGCAGTACTTC. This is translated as CASSQDKGTGYEQYF.